The source of this T cell receptor beta chain is a study of blood T cells in healthy people across ages. The sample holds a few counts of this clonotype. Its antigen is not identified. Notes on the study in general: Unsorted PBMC material precluded a definitive naive versus antigen-experienced comparison.

Primed by a sample-barcoded 5' primer and a J-beta primer mix, a second PCR proceeded for 7 to 11 cycles. One entry per CDR3 protein results from TCRdb running MiXCR on the 5' RACE reads. The sample has hundreds of thousands of distinct CDR3 sequences; 45% to 65% are singletons. Each donor's blood draw was around 10 milliliters of peripheral blood. CDR3 length: 17 amino acids. The V end lost 0 bases, the J end lost 2 bases, and 16 bases lay between the germline ends. Germline V gene sequence: CDR1 SGHKS, CDR2 YYEKEE (reference sequence). The receptor comes from a man aged 55-75 years in good health. The sequenced material came from blood. The chain recombines TRBV5-5 with TRBJ2-3; D is perhaps TRBD2 (6 bases). For the CDR3, the DNA is TGTGCCAGCAGCTTGGGTTTGCACGGGGGATCCACAGATACGCAGTATTTT. Encoded protein: CASSLGLHGGSTDTQYF.